Listed below are T cell receptor beta chains from one sample, sequenced in a study of T cells in Graves' hyperthyroidism and ophthalmopathy. MiXCR was run by TCRdb on the multiplex PCR reads, yielding one entry per CDR3 protein. The data show roughly 200,000 distinct CDR3 sequences, about 17% seen once. Sequencing was performed on blood. These receptor sequences come from a man aged 35 to 55 with Graves' hyperthyroidism. Each CDR3 is given with its conserved first and last residue. A D gene is named only where the DNA matches it firmly. Some rows have no size entry. The others give once, few or many, or a class for an expanded clone.

d_call	clone_size	v_call	j_call	cdr3_nt	cdr3_aa
TRBD1	many	TRBV7-2	TRBJ2-7	TGTGCCAGCAGCCCTCGGACAGGCTACGAGCAGTACTTC	CASSPRTGYEQYF
TRBD1	many	TRBV2	TRBJ1-5	TGTGCCAGCAGTGACGGCAGGGGGCATCAGCCCCAGCATTTT	CASSDGRGHQPQHF
.	.	TRBV5-5	TRBJ1-3	TGTGCCAGCAGCCAGACTTTGGGCGGAAACACCATATATTTT	CASSQTLGGNTIYF
TRBD2	.	TRBV7-3	TRBJ2-3	TGTGCCAGCAGCCGCACTCTAGCGGGGGGGCAAGATACGCAGTATTTT	CASSRTLAGGQDTQYF
TRBD1	many	TRBV29-1	TRBJ1-1	TGCAGCGCCCTTTGGGGACAGATGAACACTGAAGCTTTCTTT	CSALWGQMNTEAFF
.	many	TRBV7-2	TRBJ2-1	TGTGCCAGCAGCTTAAGGGGGGCCCTTGCAGCCCTGGGGAATGAGCAGTTCTTC	CASSLRGALAALGNEQFF
.	many	TRBV20-1	TRBJ2-2	TGCAGTGCTAGAGGCTACAGGGAGAGCACCGGGGAGCTGTTTTTT	CSARGYRESTGELFF
.	many	TRBV2	TRBJ1-1	TGTGCCAGCAGTTCCGACGGGAACACTGAAGCTTTCTTT	CASSSDGNTEAFF
TRBD1	many	TRBV28	TRBJ2-7	TGTGCCAGCACCAGGACAGGGGCCCCCTACGAGCAGTACTTC	CASTRTGAPYEQYF
TRBD2	.	TRBV7-9	TRBJ2-3	TGTGCCAGCAGCGCCCTAGCGGGGGGGCAAGCTACGCAGTATTTT	CASSALAGGQATQYF
TRBD1	few	TRBV6-1	TRBJ2-5	TGTGCCAGCATGAAGGGGACAGAAGAGACCCAGTACTTC	CASMKGTEETQYF
TRBD1	many	TRBV3-1	TRBJ1-2	TGTGCCAGCAGCCAAGAGGCGACAGGGGCTGCCTATGGCTACACCTTC	CASSQEATGAAYGYTF
.	many	TRBV20-1	TRBJ1-1	TGCAGTGCTAGTGGGCGGACGAACACTGAAGCTTTCTTT	CSASGRTNTEAFF
.	many	TRBV28	TRBJ1-5	TGTGCCAGCAGTTTTTTGGGACAAGGCAATCAGCCCCAGCATTTT	CASSFLGQGNQPQHF
.	many	TRBV18	TRBJ1-1	TGTGCCAGCTCACCAGGTTCAAACACTGAAGCTTTCTTT	CASSPGSNTEAFF
TRBD1	many	TRBV28	TRBJ1-5	TGTGCCAGCAGCCTGACAGGGGGCATCGGTCAGCCCCAGCATTTT	CASSLTGGIGQPQHF
TRBD1	many	TRBV12-3/TRBV12-4	TRBJ1-5	TGTGCCAGCAGTTCCGGGACAGGGGGCGAAGAGGGTCAGCCCCAGCATTTT	CASSSGTGGEEGQPQHF
.	many	TRBV29-1	TRBJ2-1	TGCAGCCAAAGAGGGGGGGACGCGAATGAGCAGTTCTTC	CSQRGGDANEQFF
TRBD1	many	TRBV7-2	TRBJ2-7	TGTGCCAGCAGCGTATCAACAGGGGGCGATCCCTACGAGCAGTACTTC	CASSVSTGGDPYEQYF
.	few	TRBV2	TRBJ2-6	TGTGCCAGCGGAAGGTCTGGGGCCAACGTCCTGACTTTC	CASGRSGANVLTF
TRBD2	once	TRBV20-1	TRBJ2-1	TGCAGTGCTAGGGGGCGGGAGTCCCCCTACAATGAGCAGTTCTTC	CSARGRESPYNEQFF
TRBD1	.	TRBV12-5	TRBJ2-2	TGTGCTAGTGGACGGACAGGGTGGAACACCGGGGAGCTGTTTTTT	CASGRTGWNTGELFF
TRBD1	many	TRBV7-9	TRBJ2-7	TGTGCCAGCAGCTCGACAGGGGCGAGCTACGAGCAGTACTTC	CASSSTGASYEQYF
.	many	TRBV9	TRBJ2-7	TGTGCCAGCAGCGTAGCCAGTGGGGCGGTTGCCTACGAGCAGTACTTC	CASSVASGAVAYEQYF
.	many	TRBV30	TRBJ1-5	TGTGCCTGGAGTACAGGGACCCAACTGGGACCCCAGCATTTT	CAWSTGTQLGPQHF
.	many	TRBV5-1	TRBJ2-2	TGCGCCAGCAGCTTTCATCACGGGGAGCTGTTTTTT	CASSFHHGELFF